What follows are 19 T cell receptor beta chains derived from one specimen sequenced in a study of Graves' ophthalmopathy and Graves' hyperthyroidism. RNA transcripts served as template for amplifying TCR beta CDR3 sequences. Following a first-round RT-PCR that used HTBI primers, a second-round multiplex PCR was carried out. TCRdb recomputed calls from the multiplex PCR reads with MiXCR, one row per CDR3 protein. The profile shows about 550,000 distinct CDR3 sequences, less than 40% of them singletons. Sequencing was performed on peripheral blood or thyroid tissue (not recorded which). The receptors were sampled from an adult man with Graves' hyperthyroidism.

This clonotype was counted ten times or more. The V call is TRBV30, the J call TRBJ2-5, with no clear D. This CDR3 contains 12 residues. Germline CDR1 is GTSNPN and CDR2 is SVGIG (reference sequence). V was shortened by 2 bases and J by 5 bases, with 9 bases between the two germline ends. This chain's CDR3 is CAWSRHGETQYF. CDR3 nucleotide sequence: TGTGCCTGGAGTCGCCATGGGGAGACCCAGTACTTC.

CDR3: CSVVLAGGLSGNTEAFF. In DNA form, the CDR3 reads TGCAGCGTTGTATTGGCAGGGGGCTTGTCTGGAAACACTGAAGCTTTCTTT. The chain is built from TRBV29-1 and TRBJ1-1; 8 bases align to TRBD1. Germline V gives CDR1 SQVTM, CDR2 ANQGSEA. V gave up 4 bases and J gave up 2 bases; unmatched junction bases: 15. The CDR3 totals 17 residues. Using reference TRBV29-1 and TRBJ1-1 for the parts outside the CDR3, the full variable domain is SAVISQKPSRDICQRGTSLTIQCQVDSQVTMMFWYRQQPGQSLTLIATANQGSEATYESGFVIDKFPISRPNLTFSTLTVSNMSPEDSSIYLCSVVLAGGLSGNTEAFFGQGTRLTVV.

Here the CDR3 reads CASSSGTEYNNQPQHF. Written as DNA, the CDR3 is TGTGCCAGCAGCTCAGGGACGGAATATAACAATCAGCCCCAGCATTTT. V gene TRBV7-9 combines with J gene TRBJ1-5; D is perhaps TRBD1 (5 bases). Germline lookup yields CDR1 SEHNR and CDR2 FQNEAQ (reference sequence). CDR3 length: 16 residues. V was shortened by 4 bases and J by 3 bases, with 16 bases between the two germline ends. Together with reference TRBV7-9 and TRBJ1-5, the CDR3 gives the full variable domain: DTGVSQNPRHKITKRGQNVTFRCDPISEHNRLYWYRQTLGQGPEFLTYFQNEAQLEKSRLLSDRFSAERPKGSFSTLEIQRTEQGDSAMYLCASSSGTEYNNQPQHFGDGTRLSIL.

A note on this clonotype: A much larger clone is a single base away; this may be a read error. V is TRBV4-1 and J is TRBJ1-4; D is unclear. The CDR3 totals 14 residues. Germline CDR1 reads MGHRA; CDR2 reads YSYEKL. CDR3 DNA sequence: TGTGCCAGCAGCCAAGGAAGTATTGATGAAAAACCGTTTTTT. Translation gives CASSQGSIDEKPFF.

There are a few counts of this clonotype. The chain recombines TRBV30 with TRBJ1-5, with 8 positions matching TRBD1. The junction had 2 bases not matched to a gene; V was cut back by 1 base and J by 6 bases. Germline V gene lookup returns CDR1 GTSNPN and CDR2 SVGIG (reference sequence). The CDR3 covers 13 residues. The CDR3 protein is CAWSGTGTQPQHF. Written as DNA, the CDR3 is TGTGCCTGGAGTGGGACAGGGACTCAGCCCCAGCATTTT.

This clonotype was seen at least ten times. J is TRBJ2-2 and V is TRBV15, with a possible D match to TRBD2 (6 bases). The CDR3 is 15 amino acids. Trimming stripped 0 bases from V and 7 bases from J, with 12 bases between. Germline V gene data show CDR1 as LNHNV and CDR2 as YYDKDF (reference sequence). The CDR3 protein is CATSRDEEGSGELFF. DNA of the CDR3: TGTGCCACCAGCAGAGATGAGGAGGGGAGCGGGGAGCTGTTTTTT.

V and J are TRBV7-2 and TRBJ1-5; the D is unclear. This CDR3 contains 15 residues. Trimming removed 2 bases at V and 13 bases at J, with 21 bases between. Germline-derived CDR1 and CDR2 are SGHTA and FQGNSA. The CDR3 spells CASSLLAGEGNEQHF. The DNA of the CDR3 is TGTGCCAGCAGCTTACTAGCGGGAGAGGGTAATGAGCAGCATTTT.

This clonotype was detected ten times or more. The genes are TRBV20-1 and TRBJ1-5, with a weak D call TRBD1 (6 bases). V lost 2 bases, J lost 3 bases, and 8 bases lay in between. Germline V gene sequence: CDR1 DFQATT, CDR2 SNEGSKA (reference sequence). This CDR3 has 13 residues. CDR3 in amino acids: CSARRQANQPQHF. The CDR3 nucleotides read TGCAGTGCTAGAAGACAGGCCAATCAGCCCCAGCATTTT.

This clonotype appeared many times. The chain combines TRBV15 with TRBJ2-2; 10 bases are shared with TRBD2. CDR1 is LNHNV and CDR2 is YYDKDF in the germline V gene (reference sequence). This CDR3 comprises 15 residues. The ends lost 2 bases at V and 5 bases at J; junction bases unmatched: 2. This CDR3 reads CATSRRTSGTGELFF. The DNA of the CDR3 is TGTGCCACCAGCAGACGGACTAGCGGTACCGGGGAGCTGTTTTTT.

On this clonotype: A much larger clone differs from this one at a single base, so this may be a read error. In nucleotides, the CDR3 is TGTGCCACCAGCAGAGAAATAAGGGGTCCCGGGGCCAACGTCCTGACTTTC. Encoded protein: CATSREIRGPGANVLTF. The chain employs TRBV15 and TRBJ2-6; a weak D match, TRBD1 (5 bases). Germline V gives CDR1 LNHNV, CDR2 YYDKDF (reference sequence). V was trimmed by 0 bases and J by 4 bases, leaving 13 bases between them. There are 17 residues in the CDR3. Drawing the rest from reference TRBV15 and TRBJ2-6, the complete variable domain is DAMVIQNPRYQVTQFGKPVTLSCSQTLNHNVMYWYQQKSSQAPKLLFHYYDKDFNNEADTPDNFQSRRPNTSFCFLDIRSPGLGDTAMYLCATSREIRGPGANVLTFGAGSRLTVL.

On this clonotype itself: A read error is likely, as this CDR3 ends without the conserved phenylalanine or tryptophan. The DNA is left out, because the CDR3 cannot be placed on it with certainty; the CDR3 is given as TCRdb lists it. The chain combines TRBV10-3 with TRBJ2-5; TRBD1 reflects the table's D call only, with no check against the DNA. The CDR3 sequence runs 9 residues, both termini included. Germline-derived CDR1 and CDR2 are ENHRY and SYGVKD. The CDR3: CAIQGTANT.

Worth noting for this clonotype: The CDR3 end shows no conserved phenylalanine or tryptophan, and so a read error is likely. The limits of the CDR3 on the DNA are not certain, so only TCRdb's listed CDR3 is given. The chain joins TRBV7-8 to TRBJ1-6; the table's D call, TRBD1, was not checked against the DNA. The CDR3 is 8 amino acids in total, end residues counted. Germline lookup yields CDR1 SGHVS and CDR2 FQNEAQ. The CDR3 loop is CASSPRQA.

In its sample, this clonotype was seen many times. The CDR3 loop reads CASSFSRLDNSPLHF. CDR3 coding DNA: TGTGCCAGCAGCTTTAGCAGGCTCGATAATTCACCCCTCCACTTT. The chain carries TRBV5-6 and TRBJ1-6; D gene ambiguous. V lost 2 bases and J 5 bases, leaving 11 bases between the germline ends. Germline V gene lookup returns CDR1 SGHDT and CDR2 YYEEEE. The CDR3 is made up of 15 amino acids. Combining the CDR3 with reference TRBV5-6 and TRBJ1-6 gives the whole variable domain DAGVTQSPTHLIKTRGQQVTLRCSPKSGHDTVSWYQQALGQGPQFIFQYYEEEERQRGNFPDRFSGHQFPNYSSELNVNALLLGDSALYLCASSFSRLDNSPLHFGNGTRLTVT.

This clonotype was picked up one time. J is TRBJ2-6 and V is TRBV10-3; perhaps TRBD1 as D (5 bases). Germline V gene lookup returns CDR1 ENHRY and CDR2 SYGVKD. The CDR3 extends over 16 amino acids. V was pared by 6 bases and J by 0 bases, with 12 bases between. In nucleotides, the CDR3 is TGTGCCATCAGAGATAACGACAGCTCTGGGGCCAACGTCCTGACTTTC. It is translated as CAIRDNDSSGANVLTF.

In its sample, this clonotype was seen a few times. This chain connects TRBV29-1 to TRBJ2-2; D not resolved. This CDR3 region has 9 residues. Germline CDR1 and CDR2: SQVTM and ANQGSEA. The V end lost 7 bases, the J end lost 6 bases, and 3 bases lay between the germline ends. The CDR3 loop is CSASGELFF. CDR3 nucleotides: TGCAGCGCCTCCGGGGAGCTGTTTTTT.

This sequence joins TRBV7-2 and TRBJ2-7, with D possibly TRBD2 on 8 matching bases. Germline CDR1 reads SGHTA; CDR2 reads FQGNSA. This CDR3 spans 17 amino acids. With 1 base removed from V and 2 bases from J, the gap between germline ends came to 18 bases. The DNA for the CDR3 is TGTGCCAGCAGCTTAGGCATAGCGGGACAGAGAACCTACGAGCAGTACTTC. Translated: CASSLGIAGQRTYEQYF.

As regards this clonotype: The conserved phenylalanine or tryptophan is not found at the CDR3 terminus, so this likely reflects a read error. The DNA is left out, because the CDR3 cannot be placed on it with certainty; the CDR3 is given as TCRdb lists it. V gene TRBV7-2 combines with J gene TRBJ1-4. The germline V gene has CDR1 SGHTA and CDR2 FQGNSA. 9 amino acids form the CDR3, both terminal residues included. The CDR3 loop is CASSLEQRE.

This clonotype was seen at least ten times. The rearrangement uses TRBV15 and TRBJ1-4, with D possibly TRBD1 on 6 matching bases. The V gene lost 4 bases and the J gene lost 6 bases, with 12 bases spanning the gap. The V gene's germline CDR1 is LNHNV and CDR2 YYDKDF (reference sequence). The CDR3 runs to 14 residues. CDR3 nucleotides: TGTGCCACCAGCAAAGGACAGATGGATGAAAAACTGTTTTTT. Its translation: CATSKGQMDEKLFF.

In its sample, this clonotype was seen a few times. The chain recombines TRBV19 with TRBJ1-1; D not resolved. The CDR3 runs 12 residues. CDR1 LNHDA and CDR2 SQIVND come from the germline V gene (reference sequence). Trimming left V 10 bases short and J 2 bases short, with 11 bases between. DNA of the CDR3: TGTGCCACCACGGACCGAAACACTGAAGCTTTCTTT. Translating it yields CATTDRNTEAFF.